The next 17 T cell receptor beta chains were all read from a single sample in a study of blood T cells in healthy people across ages. Then a second PCR, running roughly 7 to 11 cycles, was carried out with a sample-barcoded 5' primer and a J-beta primer mix. TCRdb ran MiXCR on the 5' RACE reads and lists one entry per CDR3 protein. The sample includes about 1.6 million distinct CDR3 sequences, about 35% of them seen just once. The material sequenced was blood. The receptors were sampled from a woman in her 30s in good health.

The V and J genes are TRBV11-2 and TRBJ2-6; no reliable D call. Trimming stripped 1 base from V and 4 bases from J, with 11 bases between. The CDR3 loop spans 16 amino acids. Germline V CDR1 and CDR2: SGHAT, FQNNGV. The CDR3 coding sequence is TGTGCCAGCAGCTTAGCAGGCGGTCAGGGGGCCAACGTCCTGACTTTC. Protein sequence: CASSLAGGQGANVLTF.

This clonotype has only a few counts. This sequence joins TRBV5-1 and TRBJ1-2, with D tentatively TRBD1 (6 bases). Germline assignment: CDR1 SGHRS and CDR2 YFSETQ. Trimming removed 0 bases from V and 1 base from J, with 10 bases in between. CDR3 length: 15 amino acids. The CDR3 region is CASSLGTADNYGYTF. In DNA, the CDR3 is TGCGCCAGCAGCTTGGGGACAGCCGATAACTATGGCTACACCTTC.

This clonotype was seen a few times. The J gene is TRBJ1-2, the V gene TRBV7-9, with D unresolved. Looked up from germline, CDR1 is SEHNR and CDR2 is FQNEAQ (reference sequence). The CDR3 is 8 amino acids. V dropped 2 bases and J dropped 13 bases, with 2 bases sitting between them. The CDR3 DNA is TGTGCCAGCAGCTTACTCACCTTC. Its translation: CASSLLTF.

The table lists this clonotype with a few counts. The rearrangement uses TRBV6-2 or TRBV6-3 and TRBJ2-7; TRBD2 is a possible D gene (6 bases). The DNA matches TRBJ2-5 better at its end, which makes the J call doubtful. This CDR3 comprises 14 residues. Per germline, CDR1 MNHEY and CDR2 SVGEGT. The CDR3 loop reads CASSSGGVPETQYF. The CDR3 coding sequence is TGTGCCAGCAGTTCCGGGGGTGTCCCGGAGACCCAGTACTTC.

The V gene is TRBV3-1, the J gene TRBJ2-7, with TRBD1 identical over 10 bases. The J call could be wrong; TRBJ2-5 is a better fit for the DNA end. The CDR3 is made up of 16 amino acids. The germline V gene has CDR1 LGHDT and CDR2 YNNKEL (reference sequence). The CDR3 loop reads CASSHPGQGGGETQYF. DNA for the CDR3: TGTGCCAGCAGTCATCCAGGACAGGGGGGTGGGGAGACCCAGTACTTC.

This clonotype was seen many times. The CDR3 region is CSVHQRGNEQFF. The CDR3 region has the DNA TGCAGCGTTCACCAGCGGGGCAATGAGCAGTTCTTC. The J gene is TRBJ2-1, the V gene TRBV29-1; 7 positions match TRBD2. Trimming took 5 bases from V and 6 from J; bases not matched to a gene: 4. The CDR3 runs to 12 residues. Germline CDR1 reads SQVTM; CDR2 reads ANQGSEA.

This chain links TRBV6-5 with TRBJ2-3; 7 nucleotides align to TRBD1. This CDR3 region has 16 residues. V gave up 3 bases and J gave up 3 bases; unmatched junction bases: 9. Germline V gene data show CDR1 as MNHEY and CDR2 as SVGAGI. As DNA, the CDR3 is TGTGCCAGCAGTTATAATCCCCAGGGGGTAACAGATACGCAGTATTTT. As protein: CASSYNPQGVTDTQYF.

The chain joins TRBV20-1 to TRBJ2-1; 11 positions agree with TRBD2. Germline loops: CDR1 DFQATT, CDR2 SNEGSKA (reference sequence). This CDR3 is 15 amino acids long. V lost 0 bases and J lost 14; bases outside the gene matches: 12. For the CDR3, the DNA is TGCAGTGCTAGAGATTCGGGGCTAGCGGGAGGCCCCGAGTTCTTC. Encoded protein: CSARDSGLAGGPEFF.

CDR3 protein: CAMGGSTDTQYF. Written as DNA, the CDR3 is TGTGCGATGGGAGGTAGCACAGATACGCAGTATTTT. J is TRBJ2-3 and V is TRBV6-1; D is perhaps TRBD2 (6 bases). The CDR3 runs 12 residues. Germline loops: CDR1 MNHNS, CDR2 SASEGT.

The sample holds a few counts of this clonotype. The CDR3 reads CASSLETMNTEAFF. CDR3 nucleotide sequence: TGCGCCAGCAGCTTGGAAACTATGAACACTGAAGCTTTCTTT. J is TRBJ1-1 and V is TRBV5-1; D gene uncertain. The CDR3 spans 14 residues. CDR1 SGHRS and CDR2 YFSETQ come from the germline V gene. The ends were cut back, 0 bases at V and 0 bases at J, with 6 bases in the middle.

The chain links TRBV2 to TRBJ2-3; D might be TRBD1 (6 bases). The CDR3 contains 15 residues. Between the trimmed V and J ends, which lost 4 bases and 1 base, there was a span of 12 bases. CDR1 SNHLY and CDR2 FYNNEI come from the germline V gene. DNA of the CDR3: TGTGCCAGCAGTGTAGAGGGGGAACGCACAGATACGCAGTATTTT. It translates to CASSVEGERTDTQYF.

The CDR3 is CASSPRGTGLRGANVLTF. CDR3 nucleotide sequence: TGTGCCAGCAGCCCCCGTGGGACAGGGTTGCGGGGGGCCAACGTCCTGACTTTC. The chain carries TRBV9 and TRBJ2-6; 9 bases align to TRBD1. The trim removed 4 bases at V and 4 bases at J, leaving 12 bases unmatched. Germline CDR1 is SGDLS and CDR2 is YYNGEE. This CDR3 region has 18 residues.

This clonotype was observed once. The chain couples TRBV3-1 to TRBJ2-3; the D gene is possibly TRBD1 (6 bases). Trimming took off 3 bases at V and 5 bases at J, with 15 bases between the two ends. This CDR3 spans 15 amino acids. The germline CDR1 and CDR2 sequences are LGHDT and YNNKEL (reference sequence). The CDR3 here is CASSHAGGAVDTQYF. The CDR3 DNA reads TGTGCCAGCAGCCACGCTGGGGGCGCGGTAGATACGCAGTATTTT.

This clonotype was counted many times. The J gene is TRBJ1-2, the V gene TRBV29-1; D is unresolved. From germline, CDR1 is SQVTM and CDR2 ANQGSEA. The CDR3 covers 15 residues. V lost 1 base to trimming and J lost 4 bases, with 16 bases between them. The CDR3 spells CSVEVLTRTGYGYTF. In DNA, the CDR3 is TGCAGCGTTGAAGTATTGACTCGGACGGGCTATGGCTACACCTTC.

The V call is TRBV27, the J call TRBJ2-7; 10 bases fit TRBD1. CDR3 length equals 16 residues. V dropped 1 base and J dropped 0; count of bases not matched to a gene: 3. Germline loops: CDR1 MNHEY, CDR2 SMNVEV (reference sequence). CDR3: CASSLFGTGASYEQYF. In DNA, the CDR3 is TGTGCCAGCAGTTTATTCGGGACAGGGGCCTCCTACGAGCAGTACTTC.

The table lists this clonotype with a few counts. This chain uses TRBV7-3 with TRBJ2-1; TRBD2 matches at 8 bases. This CDR3 has 16 amino acids. The trim removed 4 bases at V and 0 bases at J, leaving 5 bases unmatched. Looked up from germline, CDR1 is SGHTA and CDR2 is FQGTGA. The CDR3 sequence: CASSSVAGSSYNEQFF. In DNA form, the CDR3 reads TGTGCCAGCAGCTCAGTAGCGGGAAGCTCCTACAATGAGCAGTTCTTC.

The CDR3 nucleotides read TGCAGTGCTAGAGATGGGGCGGGGGGCACCTACGAGCAGTACTTC. Its protein product is CSARDGAGGTYEQYF. The chain uses TRBV20-1 and TRBJ2-7; 8 nucleotides agree with TRBD2. The CDR3 spans 15 residues. Germline CDR1 and CDR2: DFQATT and SNEGSKA (reference sequence). V dropped 0 bases and J dropped 2; count of bases not matched to a gene: 6.